This is a list of T cell receptor beta chains from one sample in a study of T-cell memory formation after mild COVID-19. TCRdb reprocessed the 5' RACE reads with MiXCR, giving one entry per CDR3 protein. Here the sample spans about 470,000 distinct CDR3 sequences, about 23% being singletons. The sample taken for sequencing was PBMCs or a T cell subset sorted from them (not recorded which). These receptors came from an adult woman who had mild COVID-19 (a few samples of this study predate the infection). Cell type and time point are not known. Each CDR3 is given with its conserved first and last residue. D genes are given only for firm matches. Expanded clones get a size class; other rows say once, few or many, or leave the size out.

D | J | length | size | V | DNA | CDR3
- | TRBJ2-1 | 13 | many | TRBV7-9 | TGTGCCAGCAGCCCCAAGACCTGGGATGAGCAGTTCTTC | CASSPKTWDEQFF
TRBD2 | TRBJ2-3 | 17 | few | TRBV10-3 | TGTGCCATCAGTGAGGCCCGTCTAGCGGGAGGCACAGATACGCAGTATTTT | CAISEARLAGGTDTQYF
TRBD2 | TRBJ2-3 | 12 | few | TRBV7-2 | TGTGCCAGCAGCTTTCGGGAGGGCCTACGGTATTTT | CASSFREGLRYF
- | TRBJ2-7 | 13 | - | TRBV27 | TGTGCCAGCAGTTGGAGGCCGGGGTACGAGCAGTACTTC | CASSWRPGYEQYF
TRBD1 | TRBJ2-5 | 14 | few | TRBV5-1 | TGCGCCAGCAGCCCATGGACAGGGGAAGAGACCCAGTACTTC | CASSPWTGEETQYF
- | TRBJ2-1 | 16 | few | TRBV5-1 | TGCGCCAGCAGCTTGTCAGGCTCCACAGTACCCAATGAGCAGTTCTTC | CASSLSGSTVPNEQFF
- | TRBJ1-5 | 14 | few | TRBV12-3/TRBV12-4 | TGTGCCAGCAGTTTAGTGACCGGCAATCAGCCCCAGCATTTT | CASSLVTGNQPQHF
TRBD1 | TRBJ2-1 | 13 | - | TRBV12-3/TRBV12-4 | TGTGCCAGCAGTCTCTTAGGACAGGGTAAGCAGTTCTTC | CASSLLGQGKQFF
TRBD1 | TRBJ1-3 | 16 | - | TRBV12-3/TRBV12-4 | TGTGCCAGCAGTTTTCGGGGACAGTTCTCTGGAAACACCATATATTTT | CASSFRGQFSGNTIYF
TRBD2 | TRBJ2-3 | 16 | few | TRBV15 | TGTGCCACCAGCAGACGTAGCGGGGGGGTTACAGATACGCAGTATTTT | CATSRRSGGVTDTQYF
TRBD1 | TRBJ1-6 | 14 | few | TRBV6-5 | TGTGCCAGCCGCAATACAGGGGATAATTCACCCCTCCACTTT | CASRNTGDNSPLHF
- | TRBJ1-2 | 16 | few | TRBV5-1 | TGCGCCAGCAGCTTGGGGCGGGGTCCGGTCGACTATGGCTACACCTTC | CASSLGRGPVDYGYTF
- | TRBJ2-5 | 15 | - | TRBV6-6 | TGTGCCAGCAATCGAGCGGGCCCCTCCAGGGAGACCCAGTACTTC | CASNRAGPSRETQYF
- | TRBJ2-1 | 16 | few | TRBV6-1 | TGTGCCAGCAGTGATGGCAGCTTCCTGCCGGTCAATGAGCAGTTCTTC | CASSDGSFLPVNEQFF
TRBD1 | TRBJ2-1 | 17 | - | TRBV4-2 | TGTGCCAGCAGCCAAGAGGGTTCGGGACAGGGGGTCCTGAAGCAGTTCTTC | CASSQEGSGQGVLKQFF
- | TRBJ2-1 | 14 | - | TRBV7-6 | TGTGCCAGCAGCTTCGGGGGTTTTTACAATGAGCAGTTCTTC | CASSFGGFYNEQFF
- | TRBJ2-1 | 13 | few | TRBV4-2 | TGTGCCAGCAGCCAAGTTTCGTACGATGAGCAGTTCTTC | CASSQVSYDEQFF
- | TRBJ2-3 | 17 | - | TRBV15 | TGTGCCACCAGCAGAGGAAGTGTGGGAGAGCTTGTATATACGCAGTATTTT | CATSRGSVGELVYTQYF
- | TRBJ2-7 | 12 | - | TRBV30 | TGTGCCTGGAGAGGGACTTTCTACGAGCAGTACTTC | CAWRGTFYEQYF
- | TRBJ2-7 | 16 | few | TRBV12-5 | TGTGCTAGTGGTTTGGGCCTCACGGGAGTCGCGTACGAGCAGTACTTC | CASGLGLTGVAYEQYF
TRBD2 | TRBJ2-7 | 14 | - | TRBV5-6 | TGTGCCAGCAGCTTCGGCGGGAGGGCGCAGGAGCAGTACTTC | CASSFGGRAQEQYF
TRBD2 | TRBJ2-5 | 17 | - | TRBV5-1 | TGCGCCAGCAGCTTGGCCCTGGAGCGGGGGTGGTCGGAGACCCAGTACTTC | CASSLALERGWSETQYF
TRBD2 | TRBJ2-3 | 14 | - | TRBV5-1 | TGCGCCAGCAGCGCTGGACTAGCGTGGGATACGCAGTATTTT | CASSAGLAWDTQYF
- | TRBJ1-5 | 14 | - | TRBV12-3/TRBV12-4 | TGTGCCAGCAGTTTAAAGGCAGGCAATCAGCCCCAGCATTTT | CASSLKAGNQPQHF
- | TRBJ1-2 | 15 | - | TRBV7-9 | TGTGCCAGCAGCTTAGCGGCAGCGGAAAACTATGGCTACACCTTC | CASSLAAAENYGYTF
- | TRBJ1-2 | 15 | - | TRBV6-5 | TGTGCCAGCAGTCAAGACATCGATTTAGACTATGGCTACACCTTC | CASSQDIDLDYGYTF
TRBD2 | TRBJ2-2 | 17 | few | TRBV7-3 | TGTGCCAGCAGCATGGGACTAGCGGGAGTCAACACCGGGGAGCTGTTTTTT | CASSMGLAGVNTGELFF
- | TRBJ1-2 | 13 | many | TRBV9 | TGTGCCAGCAGCGTAGGGACAAACTATGGCTACACCTTC | CASSVGTNYGYTF
- | TRBJ2-3 | 12 | few | TRBV7-3 | TGTGCCAGCAGCTTACTTCGGGGTACGCAGTATTTT | CASSLLRGTQYF
- | TRBJ2-7 | 15 | - | TRBV23-1 | TGCGCCAGCAGTCAATCCCCGAGTAGCTGCTACGAGCAGTACTTC | CASSQSPSSCYEQYF
- | TRBJ2-5 | 15 | - | TRBV19 | TGTGCCAGTAGTATTCGCTTAACAGGGTATGAGACCCAGTACTTC | CASSIRLTGYETQYF
- | TRBJ2-3 | 17 | - | TRBV6-5 | TGTGCCAGCAGTTACGGTATTAGGCAGGGCGGCACAGATACGCAGTATTTT | CASSYGIRQGGTDTQYF
TRBD1 | TRBJ1-1 | 20 | once | TRBV7-2 | TGTGCCAGCAGCTTAGTATCGTTCCGGGACAGGGGGGACCTGAACACTGAAGCTTTCTTT | CASSLVSFRDRGDLNTEAFF
TRBD2 | TRBJ2-3 | 20 | - | TRBV9 | TGTGCCAGCAGCGAAAGACCCGGGACTAGCTCGCGGACTAGCACAGATACGCAGTATTTT | CASSERPGTSSRTSTDTQYF
TRBD1 | TRBJ1-1 | 13 | few | TRBV5-1 | TGCGCCAGCAGCGACGACAGGGGCACTGAAGCTTTCTTT | CASSDDRGTEAFF
- | TRBJ1-2 | 16 | few | TRBV6-5 | TGTGCCAGCAGTTACTCGATAAACGTCCCTAACTATGGCTACACCTTC | CASSYSINVPNYGYTF
TRBD1 | TRBJ2-7 | 14 | - | TRBV10-3 | TGTGCCATCAGCCCAGACAGGGGGGACTACGAGCAGTACTTC | CAISPDRGDYEQYF
TRBD1 | TRBJ1-5 | 14 | few | TRBV30 | TGTGCCTGGAGTGAACAGGGGGGGAATCAGCCCCAGCATTTT | CAWSEQGGNQPQHF
- | TRBJ2-3 | 15 | few | TRBV4-3 | TGCGCCAGCAGCCAAGTTCCCCTCAGCGGGGATACGCAGTATTTT | CASSQVPLSGDTQYF
TRBD2 | TRBJ2-3 | 19 | many | TRBV15 | TGTGCCACCAGCAGAGATGTCGGGACTAGCGGGAGGGCCAGCGATACGCAGTATTTT | CATSRDVGTSGRASDTQYF
TRBD2 | TRBJ2-2 | 18 | - | TRBV6-5 | TGTGCCAGCAGTTACGTTCGAGCCAGGGAGGGAACCACCGGGGAGCTGTTTTTT | CASSYVRAREGTTGELFF
- | TRBJ1-1 | 14 | many | TRBV20-1 | TGCAGTGCTAAAAAGACAGGACTCAACACTGAAGCTTTCTTT | CSAKKTGLNTEAFF
TRBD2 | TRBJ2-7 | 14 | few | TRBV2 | TGTGCCAGCAGTGGACTAGCGGCCTCCTACGAGCAGTACTTC | CASSGLAASYEQYF
- | TRBJ2-7 | 14 | - | TRBV30 | TGTGCCTGGAGTGGGAGGGGGGGCCTCTACGAGCAGTACTTC | CAWSGRGGLYEQYF
- | TRBJ1-2 | 15 | few | TRBV29-1 | TGCAGCGTGTCAAGGGGCCTAACCGCGATGGATGGCTACACCTTC | CSVSRGLTAMDGYTF
TRBD1 | TRBJ1-1 | 16 | few | TRBV15 | TGTGCCACCAGCAGAGGAAGAACGGGACAGGGGTTTGAAGCTTTCTTT | CATSRGRTGQGFEAFF
- | TRBJ2-5 | 12 | once | TRBV24-1 | TGTGCCACCAGTGATCCCCTGGAGACCCAGTACTTC | CATSDPLETQYF
- | TRBJ1-2 | 13 | - | TRBV6-1 | TGTGCCAGCAGTGAGCGGCAACTCTATGGCTACACCTTC | CASSERQLYGYTF
- | TRBJ2-7 | 15 | - | TRBV4-2 | TGTGCCAGCAGGCAAGGGGGTCAGGAGTCCTACGAGCAGTACTTC | CASRQGGQESYEQYF
TRBD1 | TRBJ1-5 | 18 | - | TRBV3-1 | TGTGCCAGCAGCCAAGATAGAGGACAGGGTCTTCCCAATCAGCCCCAGCATTTT | CASSQDRGQGLPNQPQHF
- | TRBJ1-1 | 14 | - | TRBV9 | TGTGCCAGCAGCGGGACCGCCCAGTACACTGAAGCTTTCTTT | CASSGTAQYTEAFF
TRBD1 | TRBJ2-7 | 15 | few | TRBV3-1 | TGTGCCAGCAGTCGCGACGCAGGGGGCGTTTACGAGCAGTACTTC | CASSRDAGGVYEQYF
- | TRBJ2-3 | 15 | - | TRBV24-1 | TGTGCCACCAGTGATTCAAGGAGGGGCACAGATACGCAGTATTTT | CATSDSRRGTDTQYF
- | TRBJ2-5 | 14 | few | TRBV5-5 | TGTGCCAGCAGCTTGGAGGGCCTGAGAGAGACCCAGTACTTC | CASSLEGLRETQYF
TRBD1 | TRBJ2-7 | 17 | once | TRBV12-3/TRBV12-4 | TGTGCCAGCAGCCGCTTCTACGGGACAGGGGTCTCCTACGAGCAGTACTTC | CASSRFYGTGVSYEQYF